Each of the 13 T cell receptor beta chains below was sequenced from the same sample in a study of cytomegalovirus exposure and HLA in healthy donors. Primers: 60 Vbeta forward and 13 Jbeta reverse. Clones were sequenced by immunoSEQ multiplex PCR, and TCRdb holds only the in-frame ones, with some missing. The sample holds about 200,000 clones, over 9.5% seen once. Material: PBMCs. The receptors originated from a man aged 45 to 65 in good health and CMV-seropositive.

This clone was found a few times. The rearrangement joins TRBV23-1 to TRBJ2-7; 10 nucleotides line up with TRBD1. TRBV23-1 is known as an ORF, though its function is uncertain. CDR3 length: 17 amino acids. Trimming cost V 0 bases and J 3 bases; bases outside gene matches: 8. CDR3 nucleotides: TGCGCCAGCAGTCAATCGTCCTGGGACAGGGGATTCTACGAGCAGTACTTC. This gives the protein CASSQSSWDRGFYEQYF.

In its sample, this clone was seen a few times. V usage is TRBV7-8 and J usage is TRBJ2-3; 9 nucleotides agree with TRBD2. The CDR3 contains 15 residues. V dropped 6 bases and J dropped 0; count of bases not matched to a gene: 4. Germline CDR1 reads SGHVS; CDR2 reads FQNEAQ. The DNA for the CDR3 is TGTGCCAGCAGTCTTAGCGGGAGTAGCACAGATACGCAGTATTTT. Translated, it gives CASSLSGSSTDTQYF.

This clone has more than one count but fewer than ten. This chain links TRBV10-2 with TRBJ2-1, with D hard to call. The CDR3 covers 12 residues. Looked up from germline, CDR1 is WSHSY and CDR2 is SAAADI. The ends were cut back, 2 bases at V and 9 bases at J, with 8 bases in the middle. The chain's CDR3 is CASSEGVPEQFF. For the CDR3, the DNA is TGCGCCAGCAGTGAGGGAGTTCCTGAGCAGTTCTTC.

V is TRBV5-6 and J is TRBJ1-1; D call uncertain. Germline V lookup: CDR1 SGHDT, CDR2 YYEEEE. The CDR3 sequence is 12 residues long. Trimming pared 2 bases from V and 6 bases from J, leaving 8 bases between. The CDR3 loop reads CASSFLRAEAFF. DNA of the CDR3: TGTGCCAGCAGCTTTCTGCGGGCTGAAGCTTTCTTT.

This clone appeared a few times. CDR3 bases: TGTGCCACCAGCTGGACTAACTACGGGGAGCTGTTTTTT. Protein: CATSWTNYGELFF. The chain combines TRBV15 with TRBJ2-2, with D possibly TRBD2 on 6 matching bases. The CDR3 totals 13 residues. Trimming removed 5 bases at V and 7 bases at J, with 11 bases between. CDR1 LNHNV and CDR2 YYDKDF come from the germline V gene (reference sequence).

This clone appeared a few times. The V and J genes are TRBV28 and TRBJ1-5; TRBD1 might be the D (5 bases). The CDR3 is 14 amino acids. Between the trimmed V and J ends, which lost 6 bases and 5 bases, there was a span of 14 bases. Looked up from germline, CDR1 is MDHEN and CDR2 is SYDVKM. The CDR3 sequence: CASRGGARYQPQHF. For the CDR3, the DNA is TGTGCCAGCAGGGGTGGGGCGAGGTATCAGCCCCAGCATTTT.

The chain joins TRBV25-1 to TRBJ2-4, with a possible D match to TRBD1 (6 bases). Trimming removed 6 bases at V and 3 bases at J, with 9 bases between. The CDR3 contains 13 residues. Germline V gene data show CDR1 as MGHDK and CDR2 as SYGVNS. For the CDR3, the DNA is TGTGCCAGCAGACAGGGTGGCAAAAACATTCAGTACTTC. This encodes CASRQGGKNIQYF.

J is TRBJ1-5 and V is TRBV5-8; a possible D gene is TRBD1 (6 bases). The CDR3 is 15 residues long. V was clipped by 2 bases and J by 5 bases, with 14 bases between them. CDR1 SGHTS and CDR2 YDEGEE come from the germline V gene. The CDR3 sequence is CASSLGGGDHQPQHF. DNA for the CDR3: TGTGCCAGCAGCTTAGGCGGGGGCGATCATCAGCCCCAGCATTTT.

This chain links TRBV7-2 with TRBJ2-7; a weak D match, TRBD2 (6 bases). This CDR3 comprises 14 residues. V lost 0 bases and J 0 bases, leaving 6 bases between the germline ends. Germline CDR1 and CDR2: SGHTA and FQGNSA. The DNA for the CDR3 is TGTGCCAGCAGCTTAGCGGGAGGCTCCTACGAGCAGTACTTC. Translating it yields CASSLAGGSYEQYF.

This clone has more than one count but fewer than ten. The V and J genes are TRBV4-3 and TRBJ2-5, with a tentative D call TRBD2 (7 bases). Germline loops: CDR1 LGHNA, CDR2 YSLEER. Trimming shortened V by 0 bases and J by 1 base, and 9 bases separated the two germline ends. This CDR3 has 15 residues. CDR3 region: CASSQERGPQETQYF. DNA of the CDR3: TGCGCCAGCAGCCAAGAGCGGGGGCCCCAAGAGACCCAGTACTTC.

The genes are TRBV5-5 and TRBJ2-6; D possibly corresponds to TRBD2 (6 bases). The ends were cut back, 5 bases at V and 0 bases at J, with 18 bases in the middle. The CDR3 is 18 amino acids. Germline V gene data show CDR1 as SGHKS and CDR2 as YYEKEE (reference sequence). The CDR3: CASSYWGVPFSGANVLTF. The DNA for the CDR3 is TGTGCCAGCAGTTATTGGGGGGTGCCCTTCTCTGGGGCCAACGTCCTGACTTTC.

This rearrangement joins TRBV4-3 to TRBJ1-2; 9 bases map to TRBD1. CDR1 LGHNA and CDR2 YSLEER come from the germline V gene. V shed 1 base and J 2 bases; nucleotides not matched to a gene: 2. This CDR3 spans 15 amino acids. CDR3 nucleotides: TGCGCCAGCAGCCAAGGGACAGGGGACAACTATGGCTACACCTTC. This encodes CASSQGTGDNYGYTF.

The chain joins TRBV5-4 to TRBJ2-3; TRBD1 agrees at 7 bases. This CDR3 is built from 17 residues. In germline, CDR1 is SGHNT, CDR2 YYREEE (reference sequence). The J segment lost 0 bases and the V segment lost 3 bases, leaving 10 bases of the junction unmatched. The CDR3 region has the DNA TGTGCCAGCAGCTCAAAACCGGGACAGACTAGCACAGATACGCAGTATTTT. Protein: CASSSKPGQTSTDTQYF.